This T cell receptor (beta chain) came from a study of T cell changes during pregnancy in multiple sclerosis. The ends lost 5 bases at V and 1 base at J; junction bases unmatched: 6. This CDR3 spans 15 amino acids. The germline CDR1 and CDR2 sequences are MNHNS and SASEGT. Profiled with immunoSEQ multiplex PCR; TCRdb holds only in-frame clones, not every one. Among under 110,000 clones listed, less than 95% were seen once. The source material was peripheral blood, sampled before pregnancy. This rearrangement joins TRBV6-1 to TRBJ1-1; 8 bases line up with TRBD1. This TCR was recovered from a female donor with multiple sclerosis, enrolled in a pregnancy study. The CDR3 coding sequence is TGTGCCAGCAGTAGACTCACAGGGGGGAACACTGAAGCTTTCTTT. Protein sequence: CASSRLTGGNTEAFF.